This TCR beta chain was observed in a study of blood T cells in healthy people across ages. Study-wide background: Capture via template switching afforded approximately one barcoded beta molecule per two T cells.

Study observations and caveats: Leaving the PBMCs unsorted stopped any conclusive comparison of naive versus antigen-experienced cells. Total diversity from one million sequenced T cells was likely underestimated.

CDR1 is DFQATT and CDR2 is SNEGSKA in the germline V gene (reference sequence). This CDR3 is 15 amino acids long. The V gene end was trimmed by 5 bases and the J gene end by 4 bases; junction bases not matched to a gene: 9. PCR was performed a second time for roughly 7 to 11 cycles using a sample-barcoded 5' primer and a J-beta primer mix. Each CDR3 protein is one row after TCRdb ran MiXCR on the 5' RACE reads. The table records 1.5 million to 2 million distinct CDR3 sequences, roughly 32% of them present only once. About this clonotype: Its matching antigen is unknown.

Extraction of total RNA produced a minimum of 5 micrograms from each sample. Sequencing was performed on blood. The source of this sequence is a woman aged 30 to 39 in good health. This chain links TRBV20-1 with TRBJ1-2; 11 positions match TRBD1. DNA of the CDR3: TGCAGTGCTTCGGGACAGGGGGACCTTCGCTATGGCTACACCTTC. It is translated as CSASGQGDLRYGYTF.